One T cell receptor beta chain is described in this entry. Antigen unknown. These data originate in a study of cytomegalovirus exposure and HLA in healthy donors. Background on the study: Assignment to the Caucasian-associated ancestry cluster applied to over 70% of the approximately 400 genotyped donors. Notes on the study in general: Later work associated roughly 15,000 TCR beta sequences with HLA alleles at 0.05 false discovery rate. Later on, an analysis showed TCR association rates differing by HLA locus, with DRB1 the most and HLA-C the fewest.

Vbeta (60) and Jbeta (13) primers were used in the PCR. The method was immunoSEQ multiplex PCR; TCRdb's version includes in-frame clones alone and lacks a portion of them. The repertoire consists of roughly 150,000 clones, with over 65% occurring once and the leading ten covering more than 2.5%. Germline loops: CDR1 MNHEY, CDR2 SVGAGI. The CDR3 covers 15 residues. Trimming took 5 bases from V and 6 from J, leaving 16 bases between them. The V gene is TRBV6-5, the J gene TRBJ1-4, with D unclear. This receptor was taken from a male donor in good health and CMV-seronegative. Material for sequencing was PBMCs. CDR3 nucleotide sequence: TGTGCCAGCAGTCCTACCTCGGGGAATGATGAAAAACTGTTTTTT. This sequence encodes CASSPTSGNDEKLFF.